The 17 T cell receptor beta chains given below trace back to one sample, sequenced in a study of cytomegalovirus exposure and HLA in healthy donors. In the PCR, 60 Vbeta and 13 Jbeta primers were used. This table comes from immunoSEQ multiplex PCR, and its TCRdb copy is limited to in-frame clones, with some not included. The data contain roughly 200,000 clones, around 88% of them singletons. What was sequenced was PBMCs. Source of these receptors: a woman aged 25 to 39 in good health and CMV-seronegative.

The chain uses TRBV7-8 and TRBJ2-5; TRBD2 matches at 8 bases. The CDR3 length is 15 residues. The junction had 8 bases not matched to a gene; V was cut back by 4 bases and J by 4 bases. Germline CDR1 and CDR2: SGHVS and FQNEAQ. The CDR3 here is CASSYGGGGGETQYF. The CDR3 bases are TGTGCCAGCAGCTACGGGGGGGGAGGTGGAGAGACCCAGTACTTC. The full variable domain, in which reference TRBV7-8 and TRBJ2-5 provide the parts outside the CDR3, is GAGVSQSPRYKVAKRGQDVALRCDPISGHVSLFWYQQALGQGPEFLTYFQNEAQLDKSGLPSDRFFAERPEGSVSTLKIQRTQQEDSAVYLCASSYGGGGGETQYFGPGTRLLVL.

The V gene is TRBV5-8, the J gene TRBJ2-7; no clear D gene. The germline CDR1 and CDR2 sequences are SGHTS and YDEGEE. The germline V and J ends were trimmed by 2 bases and 1 base, with 10 bases remaining between them. This CDR3 has 14 amino acids. Here the CDR3 DNA reads TGTGCCAGCAGCTTCTCTGCGGTTTCCTACGAGCAGTACTTC. Protein: CASSFSAVSYEQYF.

This clone was detected once. The CDR3 sequence: CATSRLRQPEAFF. The DNA of the CDR3 is TGTGCCACCAGCAGACTTAGACAGCCTGAAGCTTTCTTT. The chain couples TRBV15 to TRBJ1-1, with D perhaps matching TRBD1 (5 bases). Trimming took 2 bases from V and 6 from J, leaving 10 bases between them. CDR3 size: 13 residues. Germline CDR1 is LNHNV and CDR2 is YYDKDF (reference sequence).

The chain has TRBV11-2 and TRBJ2-1, with D perhaps TRBD2 (6 bases). The CDR3 is 16 residues long. Germline lookup yields CDR1 SGHAT and CDR2 FQNNGV. Trimming stripped 1 base from V and 1 base from J, with 11 bases between. The CDR3 reads CASSLVGLASYNEQFF. CDR3 DNA: TGTGCCAGCAGCTTAGTGGGGCTAGCGTCCTACAATGAGCAGTTCTTC. Full variable domain (missing parts from reference TRBV11-2 and TRBJ2-1): EAGVAQSPRYKIIEKRQSVAFWCNPISGHATLYWYQQILGQGPKLLIQFQNNGVVDDSQLPKDRFSAERLKGVDSTLKIQPAKLEDSAVYLCASSLVGLASYNEQFFGPGTRLTVL.

The sample holds a few counts of this clone. The chain couples TRBV4-1 to TRBJ1-2; 8 nucleotides line up with TRBD1. The trim removed 2 bases at V and 7 bases at J, leaving 3 bases unmatched. The germline V gene has CDR1 MGHRA and CDR2 YSYEKL. This CDR3 contains 13 residues. The CDR3 reads CASSQRDRGGYTF. DNA of the CDR3: TGCGCCAGCAGCCAAAGAGACAGGGGTGGCTACACCTTC.

The chain couples TRBV29-1 to TRBJ1-1; no reliable D call. Trimming left V 6 bases short and J 0 bases short, with 17 bases between. This CDR3 contains 15 residues. Germline values: CDR1 SQVTM, CDR2 ANQGSEA. CDR3 coding DNA: TGCAGCGTGGCGAGGGCAGGCCTACTGAACACTGAAGCTTTCTTT. Translating it yields CSVARAGLLNTEAFF.

The gene calls are TRBV5-1 and TRBJ2-5, with TRBD2 as a possible D gene (6 bases). Germline V gene lookup returns CDR1 SGHRS and CDR2 YFSETQ. Trimming shortened V by 1 base and J by 4 bases, and 20 bases separated the two germline ends. The CDR3 contains 17 residues. The CDR3 DNA reads TGCGCCAGCAGCTTGAGGAAGCGGGCGGATGGAATAGAGACCCAGTACTTC. Translating gives CASSLRKRADGIETQYF.

This rearrangement joins TRBV4-1 to TRBJ2-1; D is undetermined. CDR3 length: 14 residues. Germline lookup yields CDR1 MGHRA and CDR2 YSYEKL. The germline V and J ends were trimmed by 1 base and 10 bases, with 14 bases remaining between them. For the CDR3, the DNA is TGCGCCAGCAGCCAAGGCCGGGTCTCTCGCGAGCAGTTCTTC. Its protein is CASSQGRVSREQFF.

This clone was seen once. The chain employs TRBV7-9 and TRBJ1-3, with D uncertain. The germline V and J ends were trimmed by 5 bases and 0 bases, with 14 bases remaining between them. This CDR3 comprises 16 residues. CDR1 and CDR2 from the germline V gene are SEHNR and FQNEAQ (reference sequence). CDR3 DNA sequence: TGTGCCAGCAGCCTATTCCCCCCTAGCTCTGGAAACACCATATATTTT. Translated, it gives CASSLFPPSSGNTIYF.

This clone was seen just once. The chain joins TRBV20-1 to TRBJ2-7; D gene unclear. This CDR3 is 11 amino acids long. V lost 6 bases, J lost 6 bases, and 12 bases lay in between. Per the germline V gene, CDR1 is DFQATT and CDR2 is SNEGSKA (reference sequence). The CDR3 reads CSALSRGEQYF. The CDR3 DNA is TGCAGTGCCCTTTCCCGAGGCGAGCAGTACTTC.

The chain links TRBV27 to TRBJ1-2; D perhaps matches TRBD1 (5 bases). CDR1 and CDR2 from the germline V gene are MNHEY and SMNVEV (reference sequence). CDR3 length: 12 amino acids. V gave up 6 bases and J gave up 7 bases, with 12 bases separating them. The CDR3 region has the DNA TGTGCCAGCAGATCTCCCCAGGGTGGCTACACCTTC. Translating it yields CASRSPQGGYTF.

The chain uses TRBV4-2 and TRBJ1-1; 7 bases fit TRBD1. Germline V gene lookup returns CDR1 LGHNA and CDR2 YNFKEQ. The CDR3 totals 18 residues. J was trimmed by 1 base and V by 3 bases; bases with no gene match: 14. DNA for the CDR3: TGTGCCAGCAGCCACCGCAAGGGGGCGCAGAGAGGGAACACTGAAGCTTTCTTT. Protein product: CASSHRKGAQRGNTEAFF.

This chain connects TRBV19 to TRBJ2-1, with 7 bases lining up with TRBD1. The CDR3 contains 15 residues. Germline V gives CDR1 LNHDA, CDR2 SQIVND (reference sequence). Losses at the gene ends were 6 bases for V and 3 bases for J; bases not matched to a gene: 8. The CDR3 DNA is TGTGCCAGTAGCCGGGACAGAGCTTACTACAATGAGCAGTTCTTC. Its protein product is CASSRDRAYYNEQFF.

V and J are TRBV5-1 and TRBJ2-2; the D gene is possibly TRBD2 (6 bases). The CDR3 covers 17 residues. Germline CDR1 reads SGHRS; CDR2 reads YFSETQ. Deletions cut 0 bases from V and 6 bases from J, with 18 bases between. The CDR3: CASSLGTGRTGAGELFF. CDR3 sequence (DNA): TGCGCCAGCAGCTTGGGGACGGGCAGGACGGGAGCCGGGGAGCTGTTTTTT.

The rearrangement links TRBV7-3 to TRBJ2-1, with TRBD1 matching over 9 bases. The V segment lost 2 bases and the J segment 7 bases; nucleotides outside the gene matches: 3. Germline V lookup: CDR1 SGHTA, CDR2 FQGTGA. This CDR3 is 14 amino acids long. In DNA, the CDR3 is TGTGCCAGCAGCTTAGACAGGGGGTTTAATGAGCAGTTCTTC. Translating gives CASSLDRGFNEQFF.

The chain is built from TRBV11-1 and TRBJ2-1, with 11 bases matching TRBD1. Unmatched junction bases numbered 5, after V lost 5 bases and J lost 8 bases. CDR3 length: 14 amino acids. The germline CDR1 and CDR2 sequences are SGHAT and FQDESV (reference sequence). This CDR3 reads CASSPWTGGYEQFF. The CDR3 DNA reads TGTGCCAGCAGCCCATGGACAGGGGGCTATGAGCAGTTCTTC.

V and J are TRBV29-1 and TRBJ2-6, with TRBD1 identical over 9 bases. This CDR3 spans 16 amino acids. In germline, CDR1 is SQVTM, CDR2 ANQGSEA. The V and J ends lost 5 bases and 0 bases, in that order; junction bases with no gene match: 5. CDR3 sequence reads: CSVLGQGDSGANVLTF. In DNA form, the CDR3 reads TGCAGCGTTTTGGGACAGGGAGACTCTGGGGCCAACGTCCTGACTTTC.